Presented here are 18 T cell receptor beta chains from one specimen sequenced in a study of blood T cell repertoires in COVID-19. Method: immunoSEQ multiplex PCR; TCRdb's copy keeps in-frame clones and lacks some. The data show 100,000 to 150,000 clones, with 85% to 90% seen just once and under 8% held by the top ten. The sequenced sample was peripheral blood. The receptors come from a man older than 75 with active or convalescent COVID-19.

V and J are TRBV2 and TRBJ2-3; 7 bases align to TRBD2. CDR3 length: 16 amino acids. J gave up 2 bases and V 2 bases, and 7 bases lay outside the gene matches. Germline CDR1 and CDR2: SNHLY and FYNNEI. The chain's CDR3 is CASSEFGGGYTDTQYF. For the CDR3, the DNA is TGTGCCAGCAGTGAATTTGGCGGGGGATACACAGATACGCAGTATTTT.

This chain joins TRBV18 and TRBJ1-3; D is perhaps TRBD1 (6 bases). Germline CDR1 and CDR2: KGHSH and LQKENI. The V gene lost 5 bases and the J gene lost 0 bases, with 17 bases spanning the gap. The CDR3 contains 17 residues. CDR3 sequence reads: CASSTWTAGTSGNTIYF. The CDR3 DNA is TGTGCCAGCTCAACTTGGACAGCCGGGACCTCTGGAAACACCATATATTTT.

The sample holds one count of this clone. The rearrangement uses TRBV7-2 and TRBJ2-6; D remains ambiguous. The CDR3 sequence is 18 residues long. Germline CDR1 is SGHTA and CDR2 is FQGNSA. V was trimmed by 2 bases and J by 0 bases, leaving 14 bases between them. CDR3 nucleotide sequence: TGTGCCAGCAGCTTACGTCAGGTGTCGAGCTCTGGGGCCAACGTCCTGACTTTC. Protein sequence: CASSLRQVSSSGANVLTF.

The V gene is TRBV30, the J gene TRBJ1-5; TRBD1 aligns across 8 bases. This CDR3 contains 17 residues. The germline CDR1 and CDR2 sequences are GTSNPN and SVGIG (reference sequence). The junction had 7 bases not matched to a gene; V was cut back by 0 bases and J by 0 bases. The CDR3 coding sequence is TGTGCCTGGAGTGTACAGGGGGGCCAATATAGCAATCAGCCCCAGCATTTT. It codes for CAWSVQGGQYSNQPQHF.

The CDR3 protein is CASSLIRGSGLHKETQYF. DNA of the CDR3: TGTGCCAGTAGTTTAATCCGCGGGTCCGGACTGCACAAAGAGACCCAGTACTTC. The chain uses TRBV19 and TRBJ2-5; weak D call: TRBD2 (5 bases). The ends were cut back, 5 bases at V and 3 bases at J, with 25 bases in the middle. The CDR3 sequence is 18 residues long. Germline V gene sequence: CDR1 LNHDA, CDR2 SQIVND (reference sequence).

This sequence joins TRBV6-5 and TRBJ2-1; 8 nucleotides match TRBD2. The CDR3 extends over 16 amino acids. Germline CDR1 reads MNHEY; CDR2 reads SVGAGI. V trimming: 0 bases; J trimming: 7 bases; junction bases outside the gene matches: 8. The CDR3: CASSYSGSGGTNEQFF. CDR3 nucleotide sequence: TGTGCCAGCAGTTACTCGGGGAGCGGGGGTACAAATGAGCAGTTCTTC.

This sequence joins TRBV13 and TRBJ2-4; D may be TRBD1 (6 bases). The CDR3 is made up of 14 amino acids. V lost 2 bases to trimming and J lost 6 bases, with 11 bases between them. Germline CDR1 PRHDT, CDR2 FYEKMQ (reference sequence). CDR3 DNA sequence: TGTGCCAGCAGCTTAAGGGACAATGCAAACATTCAGTACTTC. It yields the protein CASSLRDNANIQYF.

The chain couples TRBV5-1 to TRBJ2-5; 7 bases line up with TRBD2. Germline V gene lookup returns CDR1 SGHRS and CDR2 YFSETQ. Trimming cost V 2 bases and J 5 bases; bases outside gene matches: 9. The CDR3 loop spans 15 amino acids. The DNA of the CDR3 is TGCGCCAGCAGCTTACAAAGCGGGGCGGGGGAGACCCAGTACTTC. Translating gives CASSLQSGAGETQYF.

The J gene is TRBJ1-2, the V gene TRBV9; 7 positions match TRBD1. This CDR3 is 15 amino acids long. V trimming: 0 bases; J trimming: 2 bases; junction bases outside the gene matches: 4. CDR1 is SGDLS and CDR2 is YYNGEE in the germline V gene. The CDR3 sequence is CASSVDGTDNYGYTF. In DNA form, the CDR3 reads TGTGCCAGCAGCGTAGATGGGACAGACAACTATGGCTACACCTTC.

This chain uses TRBV28 with TRBJ1-2; TRBD1 matches 7 bases. The J segment lost 2 bases and the V segment lost 10 bases, leaving 1 base of the junction unmatched. CDR1 and CDR2 (germline): MDHEN, SYDVKM. This CDR3 is 11 amino acids long. CDR3 loop: CATGQNYGYTF. The CDR3 DNA sequence: TGTGCCACGGGACAGAACTATGGCTACACCTTC.

This clone has just a few counts. V gene TRBV29-1 combines with J gene TRBJ2-2; TRBD1 agrees at 10 bases. Germline V gives CDR1 SQVTM, CDR2 ANQGSEA. The CDR3 runs 15 residues. V was pared by 6 bases and J by 5 bases, with 9 bases of the junction left unmatched. The CDR3 DNA sequence: TGCAGCGTCGCAGACAGGGGGCGTGGGACCGGGGAGCTGTTTTTT. Encoded protein: CSVADRGRGTGELFF.

V and J are TRBV7-6 and TRBJ1-1; D gene unclear. Trimming took 6 bases from V and 1 from J, leaving 12 bases between them. The germline gives CDR1 SGHVS, CDR2 FNYEAQ. The CDR3 contains 14 residues. The CDR3 DNA reads TGTGCCAGCAGTCGTGGACTGGGGAACACTGAAGCTTTCTTT. Protein: CASSRGLGNTEAFF.

The chain has TRBV28 and TRBJ2-1; 10 nucleotides align to TRBD1. The CDR3 loop spans 15 amino acids. The trim removed 7 bases at V and 4 bases at J, leaving 7 bases unmatched. The germline V gene encodes CDR1 MDHEN and CDR2 SYDVKM. The CDR3 DNA follows: TGTGCCAGCACCCGACCGGGACAGGGGTACAATGAGCAGTTCTTC. Its protein is CASTRPGQGYNEQFF.

This clone has more than one count but fewer than ten. The rearrangement links TRBV15 to TRBJ1-3; D is undetermined. Germline CDR1 LNHNV, CDR2 YYDKDF (reference sequence). There are 12 residues in the CDR3. Trimming removed 0 bases at V and 11 bases at J, with 8 bases between. The CDR3 is CATSRDRGAIYF. In nucleotides, the CDR3 is TGTGCCACCAGCAGAGATCGGGGTGCCATATATTTT.

The rearrangement links TRBV7-3 to TRBJ2-1; the D is unclear. In germline, CDR1 is SGHTA, CDR2 FQGTGA. V lost 2 bases and J lost 0, with 14 bases in between. This CDR3 has 17 residues. The CDR3 sequence: CASSLGPQISSYNEQFF. The CDR3 DNA reads as TGTGCCAGCAGCTTAGGGCCTCAGATTAGCTCCTACAATGAGCAGTTCTTC.

This clone was counted once. The chain combines TRBV28 with TRBJ2-7; 10 nucleotides line up with TRBD1. The CDR3 sequence is 13 residues long. V shed 8 bases, J shed 5 bases, and the junction held 6 bases outside the gene matches. Germline-derived CDR1 and CDR2 are MDHEN and SYDVKM. The CDR3 sequence is CASLRQGAHEQYF. In DNA form, the CDR3 reads TGTGCCAGCCTCCGACAGGGGGCCCACGAGCAGTACTTC.

The gene calls are TRBV18 and TRBJ2-2; TRBD1 agrees at 8 bases. The CDR3 runs 15 residues. Trimming took 4 bases from V and 6 from J; bases not matched to a gene: 7. The germline gives CDR1 KGHSH, CDR2 LQKENI. CDR3 sequence: CASSRQGADAGELFF. DNA of the CDR3: TGTGCCAGCTCACGTCAGGGGGCCGATGCCGGGGAGCTGTTTTTT.

The chain joins TRBV7-5 to TRBJ2-5; the table's D call, TRBD2, has no DNA check behind it. TRBV7-5 is termed a pseudogene. The CDR3 loop spans 13 amino acids. The chain's CDR3 is CVRPAREVETQYF. CDR3 in DNA: TGTGTCAGACCAGCGCGGGAGGTAGAGACCCAGTACTTC.